This T cell receptor beta chain was found in a study of T cell responses to AZD1222 COVID-19 vaccine. Only in-frame clones appear in the TCRdb table, and some are missing; sequencing was by immunoSEQ multiplex PCR. The profile shows some 120,000 clones, about 90% of them singletons. V was trimmed by 4 bases and J by 2 bases, leaving 2 bases between them. The CDR3 is 11 amino acids. Germline loops: CDR1 SEHNR, CDR2 FQNEAQ (reference sequence). This sequence originates from an adult who received the AZD1222 COVID-19 vaccine. The sample here was peripheral blood, taken 28 days after the second AZD1222 dose. The J gene is TRBJ1-1, the V gene TRBV7-9, with D hard to call. This CDR3 is CASSSNTEAFF. In nucleotides, the CDR3 is TGTGCCAGCAGCTCCAACACTGAAGCTTTCTTT.